Listed below are T cell receptor beta chains from one sample, sequenced in a study of CD4 T cells in relation to SARS-CoV-2 and coronaviruses. Using immunoSEQ multiplex PCR, the repertoire was profiled, and TCRdb retains in-frame clones only, with some absent. The data contain around 41,000 clones, 84% of them seen just once; the ten biggest clones take up 1% to 1.5%. What these receptors recognize is not known. The material sequenced was naive CD4+ T cells from PBMCs, cultured in vitro. Source of these receptors: an adult with COVID-19. The CDR3 runs from the conserved cysteine through the conserved F or W. Each record gives: CDR3 length, V gene, J gene, clone size, D gene, CDR3 protein, CDR3 DNA. The D gene is left open where the match is weak. Size values are once, few and many counts, or a class for expanded clones, and some rows have none.

CDR3 length: 13; V gene: TRBV2; J gene: TRBJ1-4; clone size: -; D gene: TRBD1; CDR3 protein: CASDRARHEKLFF; CDR3 DNA: TGTGCCAGCGACAGGGCCCGGCACGAAAAACTGTTTTTT
CDR3 length: 14; V gene: TRBV2; J gene: TRBJ1-5; clone size: -; D gene: -; CDR3 protein: CASSAQGLNQPQHF; CDR3 DNA: TGTGCCAGCAGTGCCCAGGGTCTCAATCAGCCCCAGCATTTT
CDR3 length: 14; V gene: TRBV7-9; J gene: TRBJ2-7; clone size: -; D gene: TRBD2; CDR3 protein: CASSSTSGSYEQYF; CDR3 DNA: TGTGCCAGCAGCTCCACTAGCGGCTCCTACGAGCAGTACTTC
CDR3 length: 15; V gene: TRBV4-1; J gene: TRBJ2-7; clone size: few; D gene: -; CDR3 protein: CASSQRLTRTYEQYF; CDR3 DNA: TGCGCCAGCAGCCAAAGACTCACAAGGACCTACGAGCAGTACTTC
CDR3 length: 13; V gene: TRBV6-2/TRBV6-3; J gene: TRBJ1-2; clone size: -; D gene: TRBD1; CDR3 protein: CASSSQGEDGYTF; CDR3 DNA: TGTGCCAGCAGTTCACAGGGGGAGGATGGCTACACCTTC
CDR3 length: 16; V gene: TRBV6-1; J gene: TRBJ1-5; clone size: -; D gene: -; CDR3 protein: CASSDPTTNSNQPQHF; CDR3 DNA: TGTGCCAGCAGTGACCCGACAACTAACAGCAATCAGCCCCAGCATTTT
CDR3 length: 15; V gene: TRBV19; J gene: TRBJ1-5; clone size: few; D gene: -; CDR3 protein: CASSIAPRTDQPQHF; CDR3 DNA: TGTGCCAGTAGTATAGCCCCTCGGACGGATCAGCCCCAGCATTTT
CDR3 length: 17; V gene: TRBV4-2; J gene: TRBJ1-4; clone size: -; D gene: TRBD1; CDR3 protein: CASSQLDRDRGGEKLFF; CDR3 DNA: TGTGCCAGCAGCCAACTTGACCGGGACAGGGGAGGGGAAAAACTGTTTTTT
CDR3 length: 12; V gene: TRBV9; J gene: TRBJ2-1; clone size: -; D gene: -; CDR3 protein: CASSADSNEQFF; CDR3 DNA: TGTGCCAGCAGCGCCGATTCTAATGAGCAGTTCTTC
CDR3 length: 16; V gene: TRBV4-1; J gene: TRBJ2-6; clone size: few; D gene: -; CDR3 protein: CASSPTESSGANVLTF; CDR3 DNA: TGCGCCAGCAGCCCTACCGAGAGCTCTGGGGCCAACGTCCTGACTTTC
CDR3 length: 15; V gene: TRBV18; J gene: TRBJ1-1; clone size: -; D gene: -; CDR3 protein: CASSPETGSVSEAFF; CDR3 DNA: TGTGCCAGCTCACCCGAAACAGGGAGCGTCAGTGAAGCTTTCTTT
CDR3 length: 18; V gene: TRBV28; J gene: TRBJ1-3; clone size: -; D gene: -; CDR3 protein: CASSLGDAVPRGGNTIYF; CDR3 DNA: TGTGCCAGCAGTTTAGGTGATGCGGTCCCTCGAGGCGGAAACACCATATATTTT
CDR3 length: 14; V gene: TRBV18; J gene: TRBJ2-5; clone size: -; D gene: -; CDR3 protein: CASSPGVGQETQYF; CDR3 DNA: TGTGCCAGCTCACCTGGGGTGGGACAAGAGACCCAGTACTTC
CDR3 length: 15; V gene: TRBV18; J gene: TRBJ1-6; clone size: -; D gene: -; CDR3 protein: CASSPRGIAGSPLHF; CDR3 DNA: TGTGCCAGCTCACCAAGGGGGATCGCCGGCTCACCCCTCCACTTT
CDR3 length: 11; V gene: TRBV2; J gene: TRBJ2-7; clone size: -; D gene: -; CDR3 protein: CASSAGSEQYF; CDR3 DNA: TGTGCCAGCAGCGCCGGGAGCGAGCAGTACTTC
CDR3 length: 13; V gene: TRBV15; J gene: TRBJ2-7; clone size: -; D gene: -; CDR3 protein: CATSRDKGLEQYF; CDR3 DNA: TGTGCCACCAGCAGAGATAAGGGACTCGAGCAGTACTTC
CDR3 length: 16; V gene: TRBV18; J gene: TRBJ2-4; clone size: -; D gene: TRBD2; CDR3 protein: CASSLGLAGSKNIQYF; CDR3 DNA: TGTGCCAGCTCACTAGGACTAGCGGGATCCAAAAACATTCAGTACTTC
CDR3 length: 14; V gene: TRBV28; J gene: TRBJ1-5; clone size: -; D gene: -; CDR3 protein: CASSLIRTGSPQHF; CDR3 DNA: TGTGCCAGCAGTTTAATCAGAACAGGGTCGCCCCAGCATTTT
CDR3 length: 15; V gene: TRBV25-1; J gene: TRBJ1-2; clone size: -; D gene: -; CDR3 protein: CASSDVITGDYGYTF; CDR3 DNA: TGTGCCAGCAGTGATGTAATTACGGGGGACTATGGCTACACCTTC
CDR3 length: 18; V gene: TRBV7-9; J gene: TRBJ1-1; clone size: -; D gene: -; CDR3 protein: CASSSPLDSVPKNTEAFF; CDR3 DNA: TGTGCCAGCAGCTCCCCATTGGATAGTGTCCCCAAGAACACTGAAGCTTTCTTT
CDR3 length: 15; V gene: TRBV9; J gene: TRBJ2-3; clone size: -; D gene: TRBD2; CDR3 protein: CASSVVGLAGDTQYF; CDR3 DNA: TGTGCCAGCAGCGTCGTTGGACTAGCGGGGGATACGCAGTATTTT
CDR3 length: 13; V gene: TRBV10-2; J gene: TRBJ2-1; clone size: -; D gene: -; CDR3 protein: CASSPGRRDEQFF; CDR3 DNA: TGCGCCAGCAGCCCCGGCAGGCGGGATGAGCAGTTCTTC
CDR3 length: 14; V gene: TRBV7-3; J gene: TRBJ2-2; clone size: few; D gene: -; CDR3 protein: CASSLEGLGGELFF; CDR3 DNA: TGTGCCAGCAGCTTAGAGGGGCTGGGCGGGGAGCTGTTTTTT
CDR3 length: 12; V gene: TRBV30; J gene: TRBJ1-1; clone size: -; D gene: -; CDR3 protein: CACSQGNTEAFF; CDR3 DNA: TGTGCCTGCTCACAGGGGAACACTGAAGCTTTCTTT
CDR3 length: 20; V gene: TRBV15; J gene: TRBJ2-1; clone size: -; D gene: TRBD2; CDR3 protein: CATSRDPPGLAGGWYNEQFF; CDR3 DNA: TGTGCCACCAGCAGAGATCCACCGGGACTAGCGGGAGGATGGTACAATGAGCAGTTCTTC
CDR3 length: 13; V gene: TRBV28; J gene: TRBJ2-7; clone size: -; D gene: -; CDR3 protein: CASSFGTGYEQYF; CDR3 DNA: TGTGCCAGCAGTTTCGGGACCGGCTACGAGCAGTACTTC
CDR3 length: 15; V gene: TRBV24-1; J gene: TRBJ2-5; clone size: -; D gene: -; CDR3 protein: CATRGGPEGQETQYF; CDR3 DNA: TGTGCCACCAGGGGGGGGCCGGAGGGCCAAGAGACCCAGTACTTC
CDR3 length: 15; V gene: TRBV18; J gene: TRBJ2-1; clone size: -; D gene: -; CDR3 protein: CASSPSGFSYNEQFF; CDR3 DNA: TGTGCCAGCTCACCAAGCGGGTTCTCCTACAATGAGCAGTTCTTC
CDR3 length: 16; V gene: TRBV19; J gene: TRBJ2-1; clone size: -; D gene: TRBD2; CDR3 protein: CASSTSGTSDYNEQFF; CDR3 DNA: TGTGCCAGTAGTACTTCCGGGACTAGCGATTACAATGAGCAGTTCTTC
CDR3 length: 14; V gene: TRBV6-6; J gene: TRBJ2-7; clone size: -; D gene: TRBD1; CDR3 protein: CASSYPDRVNEQYF; CDR3 DNA: TGTGCCAGCAGTTACCCGGACAGGGTCAACGAGCAGTACTTC
CDR3 length: 13; V gene: TRBV7-2; J gene: TRBJ2-1; clone size: -; D gene: -; CDR3 protein: CASSRTARQEQFF; CDR3 DNA: TGTGCCAGCAGCCGGACAGCCCGACAAGAGCAGTTCTTC
CDR3 length: 14; V gene: TRBV11-2; J gene: TRBJ2-7; clone size: -; D gene: TRBD2; CDR3 protein: CASSSTAGVVEQYF; CDR3 DNA: TGTGCCAGCAGCTCCACAGCGGGAGTGGTCGAGCAGTACTTC
CDR3 length: 15; V gene: TRBV10-3; J gene: TRBJ2-7; clone size: -; D gene: TRBD1; CDR3 protein: CAISENGDRAYEQYF; CDR3 DNA: TGTGCCATCAGTGAGAATGGGGACAGGGCCTACGAGCAGTACTTC
CDR3 length: 15; V gene: TRBV2; J gene: TRBJ1-5; clone size: -; D gene: TRBD1; CDR3 protein: CASSKQGASNQPQHF; CDR3 DNA: TGTGCCAGCAGTAAACAGGGGGCTAGCAATCAGCCCCAGCATTTT
CDR3 length: 14; V gene: TRBV19; J gene: TRBJ2-1; clone size: -; D gene: TRBD2; CDR3 protein: CASSGGSSYNEQFF; CDR3 DNA: TGTGCCAGTAGTGGCGGGAGCTCCTACAATGAGCAGTTCTTC
CDR3 length: 14; V gene: TRBV28; J gene: TRBJ1-4; clone size: -; D gene: -; CDR3 protein: CASSLGSYNEKLFF; CDR3 DNA: TGTGCCAGCAGTTTGGGGAGTTATAATGAAAAACTGTTTTTT
CDR3 length: 14; V gene: TRBV10-2; J gene: TRBJ1-2; clone size: -; D gene: TRBD1; CDR3 protein: CASSPGQGYYGYTF; CDR3 DNA: TGCGCCAGCAGCCCGGGACAGGGATACTATGGCTACACCTTC
CDR3 length: 13; V gene: TRBV27; J gene: TRBJ1-5; clone size: -; D gene: -; CDR3 protein: CASSFGENQPQHF; CDR3 DNA: TGTGCCAGCAGTTTCGGGGAGAATCAGCCCCAGCATTTT
CDR3 length: 16; V gene: TRBV7-9; J gene: TRBJ2-3; clone size: -; D gene: -; CDR3 protein: CASSSQVHPYTDTQYF; CDR3 DNA: TGTGCCAGCAGCTCCCAGGTACACCCCTACACAGATACGCAGTATTTT
CDR3 length: 15; V gene: TRBV7-2; J gene: TRBJ2-7; clone size: -; D gene: -; CDR3 protein: CASSPGTVGSYEQYF; CDR3 DNA: TGTGCCAGCAGCCCGGGGACGGTAGGCTCCTACGAGCAGTACTTC
CDR3 length: 12; V gene: TRBV28; J gene: TRBJ2-7; clone size: -; D gene: -; CDR3 protein: CASLRDTYEQYF; CDR3 DNA: TGTGCCAGCCTACGGGACACCTACGAGCAGTACTTC
CDR3 length: 15; V gene: TRBV13; J gene: TRBJ2-2; clone size: -; D gene: -; CDR3 protein: CASSQQGLLTGELFF; CDR3 DNA: TGTGCCAGCAGCCAACAGGGACTCCTCACCGGGGAGCTGTTTTTT
CDR3 length: 17; V gene: TRBV10-1; J gene: TRBJ1-2; clone size: few; D gene: -; CDR3 protein: CASTERRLTAANYGYTF; CDR3 DNA: TGCGCCAGCACAGAACGCCGACTCACCGCCGCCAACTATGGCTACACCTTC
CDR3 length: 13; V gene: TRBV18; J gene: TRBJ2-1; clone size: few; D gene: -; CDR3 protein: CASSHTDRNEQFF; CDR3 DNA: TGTGCCAGCTCACACACCGACAGAAATGAGCAGTTCTTC
CDR3 length: 15; V gene: TRBV6-5; J gene: TRBJ2-1; clone size: -; D gene: TRBD1; CDR3 protein: CASSVGQGGHNEQFF; CDR3 DNA: TGTGCCAGCAGCGTAGGACAGGGAGGCCACAATGAGCAGTTCTTC
CDR3 length: 13; V gene: TRBV27; J gene: TRBJ1-1; clone size: -; D gene: -; CDR3 protein: CASSVYRNTEAFF; CDR3 DNA: TGTGCCAGCAGTGTCTACAGGAACACTGAAGCTTTCTTT
CDR3 length: 14; V gene: TRBV3-1/TRBV3-2; J gene: TRBJ2-7; clone size: -; D gene: TRBD2; CDR3 protein: CASSREGLGYEQYF; CDR3 DNA: TGTGCCAGCAGCCGGGAGGGGTTGGGATACGAGCAGTACTTC
CDR3 length: 13; V gene: TRBV21-1; J gene: TRBJ2-1; clone size: few; D gene: -; CDR3 protein: CASSTSGSNEQFF; CDR3 DNA: TGTGCCAGCAGCACTAGCGGGAGCAATGAGCAGTTCTTC
CDR3 length: 14; V gene: TRBV5-1; J gene: TRBJ2-7; clone size: few; D gene: -; CDR3 protein: CASSVLDPPYEQYF; CDR3 DNA: TGCGCCAGCAGCGTACTGGATCCTCCCTACGAGCAGTACTTC
CDR3 length: 16; V gene: TRBV10-3; J gene: TRBJ2-2; clone size: -; D gene: -; CDR3 protein: CAISESPGGNTGELFF; CDR3 DNA: TGTGCCATCAGTGAGTCACCTGGGGGGAACACCGGGGAGCTGTTTTTT
CDR3 length: 15; V gene: TRBV5-1; J gene: TRBJ2-1; clone size: -; D gene: TRBD2; CDR3 protein: CASSLGVAGVNEQFF; CDR3 DNA: TGCGCCAGCAGCTTGGGAGTGGCGGGAGTCAATGAGCAGTTCTTC
CDR3 length: 14; V gene: TRBV27; J gene: TRBJ2-1; clone size: -; D gene: -; CDR3 protein: CASSFLGLGNEQFF; CDR3 DNA: TGTGCCAGCAGTTTCCTAGGACTGGGCAATGAGCAGTTCTTC
CDR3 length: 15; V gene: TRBV3-1/TRBV3-2; J gene: TRBJ2-2; clone size: -; D gene: -; CDR3 protein: CASSLQLLWTGELFF; CDR3 DNA: TGTGCCAGCAGCCTTCAACTCTTATGGACCGGGGAGCTGTTTTTT
CDR3 length: 14; V gene: TRBV6-5; J gene: TRBJ1-2; clone size: -; D gene: TRBD1; CDR3 protein: CASSYSRTGAGYTF; CDR3 DNA: TGTGCCAGCAGTTACTCTCGGACAGGGGCTGGCTACACCTTC
CDR3 length: 14; V gene: TRBV15; J gene: TRBJ2-1; clone size: -; D gene: -; CDR3 protein: CATSRLGSYNEQFF; CDR3 DNA: TGTGCCACCAGCAGGCTCGGCTCCTACAATGAGCAGTTCTTC
CDR3 length: 13; V gene: TRBV29-1; J gene: TRBJ2-7; clone size: once; D gene: TRBD2; CDR3 protein: CSVWTSGTYEQYF; CDR3 DNA: TGCAGCGTTTGGACTAGCGGGACCTACGAGCAGTACTTC
CDR3 length: 18; V gene: TRBV15; J gene: TRBJ2-5; clone size: -; D gene: TRBD2; CDR3 protein: CATSRDLKASGIQETQYF; CDR3 DNA: TGTGCCACCAGCAGAGATCTCAAGGCTAGCGGAATACAAGAGACCCAGTACTTC
CDR3 length: 19; V gene: TRBV12-2; J gene: TRBJ2-7; clone size: -; D gene: -; CDR3 protein: CASRLGRGLAGGLNYEQYF; CDR3 DNA: TGTGCAAGTCGCTTAGGGAGGGGACTAGCGGGAGGACTTAACTACGAGCAGTACTTC
CDR3 length: 15; V gene: TRBV9; J gene: TRBJ2-1; clone size: -; D gene: TRBD1; CDR3 protein: CASSVEGQGIGEQFF; CDR3 DNA: TGTGCCAGCAGCGTAGAGGGACAGGGAATTGGTGAGCAGTTCTTC